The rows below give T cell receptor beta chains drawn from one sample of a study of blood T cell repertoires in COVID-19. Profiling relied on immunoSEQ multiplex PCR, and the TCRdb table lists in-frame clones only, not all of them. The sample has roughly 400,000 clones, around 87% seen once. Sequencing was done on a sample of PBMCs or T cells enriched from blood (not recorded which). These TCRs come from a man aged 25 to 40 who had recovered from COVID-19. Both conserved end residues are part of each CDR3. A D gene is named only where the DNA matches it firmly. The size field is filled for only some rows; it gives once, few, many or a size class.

CASRKQGFDGYTF	TGTGCCAGCAGGAAACAGGGTTTCGATGGCTACACCTTC	TRBJ1-2	.	TRBV12-3/TRBV12-4	.
CASSLGPGDGYTF	TGTGCCAGCAGCTTGGGGCCAGGGGATGGCTACACCTTC	TRBJ1-2	.	TRBV5-5	.
CASSPSLLYNEQFF	TGTGCCAGCAGCCCCTCGTTGTTGTACAATGAGCAGTTCTTC	TRBJ2-1	.	TRBV9	once
CAAQGAGLNQPQHF	TGTGCCGCCCAGGGGGCAGGTTTGAATCAGCCCCAGCATTTT	TRBJ1-5	TRBD1	TRBV15	once
CASSFYPGDETQYF	TGTGCCAGCAGCTTTTATCCAGGGGACGAAACCCAGTACTTC	TRBJ2-5	.	TRBV5-5	.
CASSLDRLRQFF	TGTGCCAGCAGTTTAGACCGACTGAGGCAGTTCTTC	TRBJ2-1	.	TRBV28	.
CASSATGAYEQYF	TGTGCCAGCAGCGCGACAGGGGCCTACGAGCAGTACTTC	TRBJ2-7	TRBD1	TRBV9	.
CASSRVAQPQHF	TGTGCCAGCAGCCGGGTAGCTCAGCCCCAGCATTTT	TRBJ1-5	.	TRBV2	.
CAWGSGNVGTEAFF	TGTGCCTGGGGTTCGGGTAATGTCGGCACTGAAGCTTTCTTT	TRBJ1-1	.	TRBV30	.
CASSPPQGSGYTF	TGCGCCAGCAGCCCCCCTCAGGGATCTGGCTACACCTTC	TRBJ1-2	.	TRBV5-1	.
CASSKRGTEGARGDTQYF	TGTGCCAGCAGCAAGAGGGGGACAGAAGGGGCGCGGGGAGATACGCAGTATTTT	TRBJ2-3	.	TRBV7-9	.
CASTRSGTGVHEQYF	TGTGCCAGCACCCGGTCCGGGACAGGGGTCCACGAGCAGTACTTC	TRBJ2-7	TRBD1	TRBV6-5	.
CSVESNADGYTF	TGCAGCGTTGAAAGTAATGCGGATGGCTACACCTTC	TRBJ1-2	.	TRBV29-1	few
CASSPIFASSYNSPLHF	TGTGCCAGCAGCCCGATCTTTGCGAGCTCCTATAATTCACCCCTCCACTTT	TRBJ1-6	.	TRBV28	.
CATSDTVSGNTIYF	TGTGCCACCAGTGATACAGTCTCTGGAAACACCATATATTTT	TRBJ1-3	.	TRBV24-1	.
CASSLAGSQNEKLFF	TGTGCCAGTAGCTTAGCCGGAAGCCAGAATGAAAAACTGTTTTTT	TRBJ1-4	.	TRBV19	.
CASSDYQANYGYTF	TGTGCCAGCAGCGACTACCAAGCTAACTATGGCTACACCTTC	TRBJ1-2	.	TRBV9	.
CATSDTSRELFF	TGTGCCACCAGTGACACATCGCGGGAGCTGTTTTTT	TRBJ2-2	.	TRBV24-1	.
CASSHLRQLGNTGELFF	TGTGCCAGCAGCCATCTGAGACAGCTCGGAAACACCGGGGAGCTGTTTTTT	TRBJ2-2	.	TRBV7-8	few
CASSPLRLAVITDTQYF	TGTGCCAGCAGTCCCCTCCGACTAGCGGTGATCACAGATACGCAGTATTTT	TRBJ2-3	TRBD2	TRBV28	.
CATRTSGRPGELFF	TGTGCCACCAGGACTAGCGGTCGCCCCGGGGAGCTGTTTTTT	TRBJ2-2	TRBD2	TRBV24-1	.